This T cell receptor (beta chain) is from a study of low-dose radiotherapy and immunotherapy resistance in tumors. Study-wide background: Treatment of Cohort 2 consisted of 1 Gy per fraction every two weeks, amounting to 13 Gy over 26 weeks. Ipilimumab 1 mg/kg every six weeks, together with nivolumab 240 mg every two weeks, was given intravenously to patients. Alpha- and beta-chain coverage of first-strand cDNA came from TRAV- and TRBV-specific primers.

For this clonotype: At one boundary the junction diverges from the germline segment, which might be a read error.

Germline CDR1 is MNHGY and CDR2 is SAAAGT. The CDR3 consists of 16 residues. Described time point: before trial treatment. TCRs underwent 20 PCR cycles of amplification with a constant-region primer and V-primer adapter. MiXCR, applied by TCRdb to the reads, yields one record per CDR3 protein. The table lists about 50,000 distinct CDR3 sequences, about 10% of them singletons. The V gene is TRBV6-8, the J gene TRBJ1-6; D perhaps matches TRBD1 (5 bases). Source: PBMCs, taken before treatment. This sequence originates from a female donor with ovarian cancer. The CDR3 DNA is TGTGCCATCAGTTACTCTCCGGGGGGAGGGGATTCACCCCTCCACTTT. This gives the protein CAISYSPGGGDSPLHF.